The 17 T cell receptor beta chains below come from one sample, sequenced in a study of blood T cell repertoires in COVID-19. The table came from immunoSEQ multiplex PCR; TCRdb's copy has only in-frame clones and leaves some out. The table includes approximately 200,000 clones, around 85% detected once. Material for sequencing was PBMCs or T cells enriched from blood (not recorded which). These receptors were obtained from a woman aged 35 to 49 with acute COVID-19.

CDR3 sequence (DNA): TGTGCCAGCAGCTTAGTGGTAGCGGGCCCCACAGATACGCAGTATTTT. The encoded protein is CASSLVVAGPTDTQYF. The chain has TRBV7-2 and TRBJ2-3; 7 nucleotides align to TRBD2. CDR1 and CDR2 from the germline V gene are SGHTA and FQGNSA. Germline trimming cut 1 base from V and 2 bases from J; bases unmatched to any gene: 6. The CDR3 contains 16 residues. The variable domain in full, with the rest retrieved from reference TRBV7-2 and TRBJ2-3, is GAGVSQSPSNKVTEKGKDVELRCDPISGHTALYWYRQSLGQGLEFLIYFQGNSAPDKSGLPSDRFSAERTGGSVSTLTIQRTQQEDSAVYLCASSLVVAGPTDTQYFGPGTRLTVL.

In this sample, this clone turned up a few times. The rearrangement joins TRBV28 to TRBJ2-3, with D maybe TRBD1 (6 bases). The V end lost 4 bases, the J end lost 5 bases, and 16 bases lay between the germline ends. The CDR3 runs 15 residues. Germline CDR1 is MDHEN and CDR2 is SYDVKM. The CDR3 sequence: CASSSQGTHKDTQYF. CDR3 DNA sequence: TGTGCCAGCAGTTCCCAGGGGACACACAAAGATACGCAGTATTTT. Variable domain in full (rest from reference TRBV28 and TRBJ2-3): DVKVTQSSRYLVKRTGEKVFLECVQDMDHENMFWYRQDPGLGLRLIYFSYDVKMKEKGDIPEGYSVSREKKERFSLILESASTNQTSMYLCASSSQGTHKDTQYFGPGTRLTVL.

This clone was observed a single time. The chain recombines TRBV24-1 with TRBJ2-5; TRBD2 aligns across 8 bases. This CDR3 contains 15 residues. V lost 12 bases to trimming and J lost 1 base; unmatched junction nucleotides: 12. Germline lookup yields CDR1 KGHDR and CDR2 SFDVKD. CDR3 bases: TGTGCCGTAAGCGATAGCGGGGTAACCCAAGAGACCCAGTACTTC. Translating it yields CAVSDSGVTQETQYF.

J is TRBJ1-1 and V is TRBV30; D not certain. V shed 3 bases and J shed 8 bases, with 10 bases lying between them. This CDR3 has 11 amino acids. Germline V gives CDR1 GTSNPN, CDR2 SVGIG (reference sequence). The CDR3, as DNA: TGTGCCTGGAGGTTTCGGTCCGAAGCTTTCTTT. Translation gives CAWRFRSEAFF.

The chain combines TRBV27 with TRBJ2-5, with TRBD2 matching over 10 bases. Unmatched junction bases numbered 9, after V lost 4 bases and J lost 4 bases. This CDR3 is built from 16 residues. The germline V gene encodes CDR1 MNHEY and CDR2 SMNVEV (reference sequence). The CDR3 is CASSSLTSGEGETQYF. DNA for the CDR3: TGTGCCAGCAGTTCCTTAACTAGCGGGGAGGGAGAGACCCAGTACTTC.

This chain links TRBV12-3 or TRBV12-4 with TRBJ2-1; D remains unclear. The CDR3 is 12 residues long. V was cut by 5 bases and J by 4 bases, with 6 bases left in between. For the CDR3, the DNA is TGTGCCAGCAGTCAAATTTACAATGAGCAGTTCTTC. Translated: CASSQIYNEQFF.

V is TRBV12-3 or TRBV12-4 and J is TRBJ1-2, with no clear D. Between the trimmed V and J ends, which lost 6 bases and 0 bases, there was a span of 5 bases. The CDR3 spans 12 residues. In nucleotides, the CDR3 is TGTGCCAGCAGCCAGACTAACTATGGCTACACCTTC. Translation: CASSQTNYGYTF.

A note on this clone: Distinct nucleotide sequences in the sample also encode this CDR3. The chain couples TRBV27 to TRBJ2-6, with 8 bases identical to TRBD2. Per the germline V gene, CDR1 is MNHEY and CDR2 is SMNVEV (reference sequence). This CDR3 contains 14 residues. After removal of 6 bases from V and 4 bases from J, the junction contained 2 bases not matched to a gene. This CDR3 is CASRAGAGANVLTF. The CDR3 nucleotides are TGTGCCAGCAGAGCGGGGGCAGGGGCCAACGTCCTGACTTTC.

The chain links TRBV11-3 to TRBJ2-7; tentative D call: TRBD2 (6 bases). Per germline, CDR1 SGHNT and CDR2 YENEEA. There are 13 residues in the CDR3. Trimming pared 8 bases from V and 2 bases from J, leaving 13 bases between. This CDR3 is CASRLGYPYEQYF. CDR3 nucleotide sequence: TGTGCCAGCCGACTAGGGTACCCCTACGAGCAGTACTTC.

The V and J genes are TRBV19 and TRBJ2-3; the match to TRBD2 covers 10 bases. This CDR3 has 16 residues. Unmatched junction bases numbered 7, after V lost 6 bases and J lost 1 base. The V gene's germline CDR1 is LNHDA and CDR2 SQIVND (reference sequence). CDR3 region: CASSSSGRAGTDTQYF. In DNA form, the CDR3 reads TGTGCCAGTAGCTCGAGCGGGAGGGCCGGCACAGATACGCAGTATTTT.

The CDR3 region is CASTPGGSETQYF. CDR3 DNA sequence: TGTGCCAGCACCCCAGGGGGCAGTGAGACCCAGTACTTC. V gene TRBV6-5 combines with J gene TRBJ2-5; 8 bases agree with TRBD1. This CDR3 region has 13 residues. The germline CDR1 and CDR2 sequences are MNHEY and SVGAGI. V shed 7 bases, J shed 5 bases, and the junction held 6 bases outside the gene matches.

The chain employs TRBV29-1 and TRBJ1-2; D gene ambiguous. Germline V gene lookup returns CDR1 SQVTM and CDR2 ANQGSEA. This CDR3 has 11 amino acids. Trimming shortened V by 4 bases and J by 9 bases, and 12 bases separated the two germline ends. CDR3 sequence reads: CSVVGESRYTF. The CDR3 DNA sequence: TGCAGCGTTGTGGGCGAAAGTCGCTACACCTTC.

Points on this clone: This specimen includes other DNA sequences encoding the same CDR3. The V call is TRBV19, the J call TRBJ1-4; TRBD1 aligns across 7 bases. The V segment lost 2 bases and the J segment 5 bases; nucleotides outside the gene matches: 5. The CDR3 is made up of 15 amino acids. Germline V CDR1 and CDR2: LNHDA, SQIVND (reference sequence). The CDR3 DNA reads as TGTGCCAGTAGTATACCGGGACAGCTAAATGAAAAACTGTTTTTT. It yields the protein CASSIPGQLNEKLFF.

The sample holds a few counts of this clone. The gene calls are TRBV10-3 and TRBJ2-2, with 8 bases matching TRBD2. Per the germline V gene, CDR1 is ENHRY and CDR2 is SYGVKD. The CDR3 extends over 14 amino acids. V gave up 2 bases and J gave up 5 bases; unmatched junction bases: 1. DNA of the CDR3: TGTGCCATCAGTGAGGCGGGGGGAACCGGGGAGCTGTTTTTT. Translation gives CAISEAGGTGELFF.

V is TRBV15 and J is TRBJ2-5; TRBD2 might be the D (6 bases). This CDR3 comprises 16 residues. Germline V gene lookup returns CDR1 LNHNV and CDR2 YYDKDF (reference sequence). V lost 3 bases and J lost 7, with 21 bases in between. The CDR3 DNA is TGTGCCACCAGCAGTTCTGGGGGGTCTGCCCGGGGGACCCAGTACTTC. This sequence encodes CATSSSGGSARGTQYF.

V usage is TRBV5-8 and J usage is TRBJ2-2; D may be TRBD2 (6 bases). Germline values: CDR1 SGHTS, CDR2 YDEGEE. The length of the CDR3 is 16 residues. V was clipped by 3 bases and J by 5 bases, with 17 bases between them. CDR3 region: CASSSLRRGLTGELFF. CDR3 coding DNA: TGTGCCAGCAGCTCCCTGCGGAGGGGTTTGACCGGGGAGCTGTTTTTT. The full variable domain, completed using reference TRBV5-8 and TRBJ2-2, is EAGVTQSPTHLIKTRGQQATLRCSPISGHTSVYWYQQALGLGLQFLLWYDEGEERNRGNFPPRFSGRQFPNYSSELNVNALELEDSALYLCASSSLRRGLTGELFFGEGSRLTVL.

The chain recombines TRBV10-2 with TRBJ1-1; D call uncertain. CDR1 and CDR2 from the germline V gene are WSHSY and SAAADI. The CDR3 runs to 17 residues. Trimming shortened V by 0 bases and J by 5 bases, and 19 bases separated the two germline ends. CDR3 DNA sequence: TGCGCCAGCAGTGAGTCGGTCTCCGGGGAAGGGATTACTGAAGCTTTCTTT. Its protein product is CASSESVSGEGITEAFF.